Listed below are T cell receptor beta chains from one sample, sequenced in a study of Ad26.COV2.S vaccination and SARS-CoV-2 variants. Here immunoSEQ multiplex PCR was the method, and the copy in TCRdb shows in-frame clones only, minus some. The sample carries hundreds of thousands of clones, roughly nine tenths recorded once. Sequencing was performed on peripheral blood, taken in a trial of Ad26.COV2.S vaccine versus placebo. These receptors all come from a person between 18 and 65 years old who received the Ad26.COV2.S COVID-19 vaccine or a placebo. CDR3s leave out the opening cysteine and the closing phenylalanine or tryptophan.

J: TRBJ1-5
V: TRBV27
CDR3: ATSWRGPEGNQPQH

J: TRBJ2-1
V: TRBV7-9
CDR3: ASSLGGTYNEQF

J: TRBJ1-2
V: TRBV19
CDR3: ASTLGGYGYT

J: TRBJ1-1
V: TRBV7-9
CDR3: ASSPLGRTEAF

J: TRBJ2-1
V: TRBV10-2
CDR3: ASSERGTSAYNEQF

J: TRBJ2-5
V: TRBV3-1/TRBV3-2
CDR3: ASSQDSLQTQY

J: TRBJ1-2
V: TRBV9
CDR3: ASSVAPTDGYT

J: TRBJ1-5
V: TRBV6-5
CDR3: ASSRDRGSQPQH

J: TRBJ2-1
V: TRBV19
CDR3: ASKKGNEQF

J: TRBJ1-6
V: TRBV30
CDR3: AWSVPSRPSYNSPLH

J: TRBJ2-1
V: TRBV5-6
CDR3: ASSLLHNEQF

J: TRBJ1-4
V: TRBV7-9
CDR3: ASSSGTGYEKLF

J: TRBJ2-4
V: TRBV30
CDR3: AWTAAYLAKNIQY

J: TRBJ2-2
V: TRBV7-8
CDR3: ASSLFGTSVTGELF

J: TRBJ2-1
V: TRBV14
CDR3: ASSQAGYEQF

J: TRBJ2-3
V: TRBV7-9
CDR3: ASSPFSGPSTDTQY

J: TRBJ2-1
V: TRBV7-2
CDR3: ASSPGSIYNEQF

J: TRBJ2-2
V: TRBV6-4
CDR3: ASSPEGHSTGELF

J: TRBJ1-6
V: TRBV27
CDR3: ASSPGAARALH

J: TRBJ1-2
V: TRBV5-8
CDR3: ASIGTGRDYGYT

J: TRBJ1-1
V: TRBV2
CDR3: ASGANIRTEAF

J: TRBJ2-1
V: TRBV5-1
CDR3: ASSSGTGSYNEQF

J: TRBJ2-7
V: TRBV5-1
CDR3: ASSFLGLAGAFYEQY

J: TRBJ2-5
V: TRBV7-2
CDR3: ASSPWTGGAKETQY

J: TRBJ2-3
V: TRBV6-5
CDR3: ASSSTGRWTDTQY

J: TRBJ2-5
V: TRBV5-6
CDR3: ASNLQVQETQY

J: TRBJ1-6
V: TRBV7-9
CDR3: ASSLGNNSPLH

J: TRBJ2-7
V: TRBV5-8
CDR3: ASSSGADTYEQY